This T cell receptor (beta chain) was recorded in a study of monozygotic twins with cystic fibrosis. Study-wide findings and caveats: Unrelated CF individuals shared fewer identical clonotypes than monozygotic CF twins. Low clonality (median around 0.0094) suggested a mostly naive repertoire. V usage most resembled the co-twin in 13 of 16 pairs.

Assay used: immunoSEQ multiplex PCR; TCRdb lists only in-frame clones, some missing. The table lists about 29,000 clones, around four fifths of them singletons, with roughly 0.85% in the top ten. Concerning this clone: Its antigen is not known. A junction end diverges from the germline sequence, so it may reflect a read error.

Germline CDR1 and CDR2: MNHEY and SMNVEV (reference sequence). CDR3 size: 15 residues. The source of this sequence is a girl aged 2 to 10 with cystic fibrosis. This chain joins TRBV27 and TRBJ2-7; D possibly uses TRBD1 or TRBD2 (5 bases each). Specimen: blood. CDR3 DNA sequence: TGTGCCAGCAGTCTATCCGGGACGAGCTCCTACGAGCAGTACTTC. This sequence encodes CASSLSGTSSYEQYF.